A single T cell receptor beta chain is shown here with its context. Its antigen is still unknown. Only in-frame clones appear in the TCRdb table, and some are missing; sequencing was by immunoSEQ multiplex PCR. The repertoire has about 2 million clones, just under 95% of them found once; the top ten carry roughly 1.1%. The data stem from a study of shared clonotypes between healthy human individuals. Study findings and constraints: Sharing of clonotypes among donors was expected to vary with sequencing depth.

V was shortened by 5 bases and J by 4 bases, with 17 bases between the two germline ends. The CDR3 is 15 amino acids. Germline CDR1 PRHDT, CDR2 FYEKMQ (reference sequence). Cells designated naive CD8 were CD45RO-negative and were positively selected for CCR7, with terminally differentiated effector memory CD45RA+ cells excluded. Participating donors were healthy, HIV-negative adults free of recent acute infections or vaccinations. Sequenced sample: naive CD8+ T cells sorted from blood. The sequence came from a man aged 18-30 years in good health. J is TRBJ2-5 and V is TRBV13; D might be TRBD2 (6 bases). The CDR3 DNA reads TGTGCCAGCAGCCTCCGACTAGATGGGGGAGAGACCCAGTACTTC. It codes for CASSLRLDGGETQYF.